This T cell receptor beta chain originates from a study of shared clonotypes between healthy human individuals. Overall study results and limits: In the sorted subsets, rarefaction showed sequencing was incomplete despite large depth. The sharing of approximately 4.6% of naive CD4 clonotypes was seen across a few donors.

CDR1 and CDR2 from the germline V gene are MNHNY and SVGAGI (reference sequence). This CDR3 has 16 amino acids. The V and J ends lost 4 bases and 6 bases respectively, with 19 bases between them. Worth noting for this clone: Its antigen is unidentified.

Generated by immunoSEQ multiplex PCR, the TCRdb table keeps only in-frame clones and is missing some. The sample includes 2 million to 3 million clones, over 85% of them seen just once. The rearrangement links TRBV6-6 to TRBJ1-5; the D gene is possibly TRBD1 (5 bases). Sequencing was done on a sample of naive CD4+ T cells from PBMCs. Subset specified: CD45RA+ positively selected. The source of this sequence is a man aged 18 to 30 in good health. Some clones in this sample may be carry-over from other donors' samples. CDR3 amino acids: CASSSLPGGAGQPQHF. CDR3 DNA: TGTGCCAGCAGTTCCCTCCCCGGTGGGGCGGGTCAGCCCCAGCATTTT.